Below are 10 T cell receptor beta chains sequenced from a single sample in a study of Graves' ophthalmopathy and Graves' hyperthyroidism. As the template, RNA transcripts were used to amplify TCR beta CDR3 regions. An opening RT-PCR round employed HTBI primers and preceded a second-round multiplex PCR. Via MiXCR, TCRdb re-called the multiplex PCR reads, giving one row per CDR3 protein. The sample consists of over 150,000 distinct CDR3 sequences, more than 30% of them appearing once. The sequenced material came from peripheral blood. These receptors were obtained from a woman in her thirties or forties with Graves' ophthalmopathy.

This clonotype was detected once. This chain joins TRBV7-2 and TRBJ2-7; weak D call: TRBD2 (6 bases). Germline CDR1 is SGHTA and CDR2 is FQGNSA. V shed 1 base and J shed 3 bases, with 13 bases lying between them. The length of the CDR3 is 15 residues. As DNA, the CDR3 is TGTGCCAGCAGCTTAGTAGGGGACTCCGACTACGAGCAGTACTTC. It encodes CASSLVGDSDYEQYF.

This clonotype was recorded many times. This is likely a read error, given that the CDR3 carries no conserved phenylalanine or tryptophan at its end. The V and J genes are TRBV28 and TRBJ1-2; possibly TRBD1 for D (5 bases). Trimming left V 2 bases short and J 1 base short, with 11 bases between. The CDR3 length is 15 residues. Germline loops: CDR1 MDHEN, CDR2 SYDVKM. The chain's CDR3 is CASSLHGTHNYGYTL. The CDR3 DNA reads as TGTGCCAGCAGTTTACACGGGACCCATAACTATGGCTACACCCTC.

This rearrangement joins TRBV7-2 to TRBJ1-2, with D perhaps TRBD1 (5 bases). The germline V gene has CDR1 SGHTA and CDR2 FQGNSA. V dropped 4 bases and J dropped 7 bases, with 16 bases sitting between them. The CDR3 runs 14 residues. The CDR3 protein is CASSSTWDGVGYTF. The DNA of the CDR3 is TGTGCCAGCAGCTCAACCTGGGACGGGGTTGGCTACACCTTC.

In its sample, this clonotype was seen many times. J is TRBJ1-6 and V is TRBV5-1, with unresolved D. CDR3 length equals 17 residues. V lost 0 bases and J lost 0, with 10 bases in between. Germline CDR1 SGHRS, CDR2 YFSETQ. CDR3 DNA: TGCGCCAGCAGCTTGGTGAAGGATGGCTCCTATAATTCACCCCTCCACTTT. Protein product: CASSLVKDGSYNSPLHF.

Many counts were recorded for this clonotype. The chain couples TRBV27 to TRBJ2-7, with D possibly TRBD1 on 5 matching bases. The germline CDR1 and CDR2 sequences are MNHEY and SMNVEV (reference sequence). The CDR3 totals 13 residues. Trimming removed 2 bases at V and 2 bases at J, with 7 bases between. CDR3 in amino acids: CASSLRGAYEQYF. The DNA of the CDR3 is TGTGCCAGCAGTTTAAGGGGCGCCTACGAGCAGTACTTC.

The rearrangement joins TRBV2 to TRBJ1-5; D not resolved. Trimming pared 2 bases from V and 6 bases from J, leaving 8 bases between. This CDR3 region has 13 residues. Germline CDR1 SNHLY, CDR2 FYNNEI. The CDR3 coding sequence is TGTGCCAGCAGTGAACGGCGGACTCAGCCCCAGCATTTT. Translating gives CASSERRTQPQHF.

Many counts were recorded for this clonotype. The chain links TRBV20-1 to TRBJ1-2; D remains unclear. The CDR3 contains 10 residues. Trimming shortened V by 6 bases and J by 2 bases, and 4 bases separated the two germline ends. CDR1 and CDR2 from the germline V gene are DFQATT and SNEGSKA (reference sequence). The chain's CDR3 is CSAPNYGYTF. The DNA for the CDR3 is TGCAGTGCCCCCAACTATGGCTACACCTTC.

This clonotype was picked up many times. The V call is TRBV28, the J call TRBJ2-7; D unclear. Germline CDR1 and CDR2: MDHEN and SYDVKM. Trimming shortened V by 8 bases and J by 2 bases, and 19 bases separated the two germline ends. The CDR3 is 15 amino acids. The CDR3 DNA sequence: TGTGCCAGCTCCCCACCGACCTCGATTGCCTACGAGCAGTACTTC. Translation: CASSPPTSIAYEQYF.

The chain recombines TRBV30 with TRBJ2-7, with a tentative D call TRBD2 (6 bases). The V gene's germline CDR1 is GTSNPN and CDR2 SVGIG (reference sequence). Trimming left V 7 bases short and J 2 bases short, with 12 bases between. The CDR3 extends over 12 amino acids. This CDR3 is CAYGSGAYEQYF. In nucleotides, the CDR3 is TGTGCCTACGGGTCGGGAGCCTACGAGCAGTACTTC.

The rearrangement joins TRBV20-1 to TRBJ1-2; D remains unclear. The germline V gene has CDR1 DFQATT and CDR2 SNEGSKA (reference sequence). There are 13 residues in the CDR3. The V and J ends lost 6 bases and 7 bases respectively, with 18 bases between them. The CDR3, as DNA: TGCAGTGCGAGGGTAATAGGCCTCGGTGGCTACACCTTC. Its protein is CSARVIGLGGYTF.